This TCR beta chain is from a study of radiation and T cells in renal cell carcinoma. Study details: Nephrectomy followed 15 Gy stereotactic body radiation by 4 weeks.

This CDR3 is built from 14 residues. Germline lookup yields CDR1 SGDLS and CDR2 YYNGEE. V was clipped by 4 bases and J by 0 bases, with 5 bases between them. Time point given: blood 2 weeks post-SBRT. Sample treatment: 15 Gy SBRT to primary tumor, nephrectomy 4 weeks later. Blood was sampled at baseline, 2 weeks and 4 weeks after SBRT. With regard to this clone: Its antigen is as yet unknown.

Findings and limits, study-wide: Baseline intratumoral clonotype presence is unknown without pretreatment biopsies. Top tumor clonotypes rose in blood 2 weeks post-radiation, then contracted.

The table came from immunoSEQ multiplex PCR; TCRdb's copy has only in-frame clones and leaves some out. In the table there are 100,000 to 150,000 clones, more than 70% of which are singletons. This TCR was recovered from a woman aged 70-85 years with renal cell carcinoma. J is TRBJ1-6 and V is TRBV9, with D unclear. The source was blood, collected from a patient whose treatment included radiotherapy and nephrectomy. CDR3 DNA sequence: TGTGCCAGCAGCTCCAGCTCCTATAATTCACCCCTCCACTTT. Translated, it gives CASSSSSYNSPLHF.